The 29 T cell receptor beta chains in this list originate from one sample, sequenced in a study of T-cell reconstitution after alpha-beta-depleted transplantation in children. The TCRbeta library incorporated unique molecular identifiers. A single record per CDR3 protein comes from TCRdb applying MiXCR to the PCR reads. The sample carries 610,000 or so distinct CDR3 sequences, 27% recorded once. This specimen was PBMCs, taken before TCRalphabeta/CD19-depleted stem cell transplant. These receptor sequences come from a boy younger than two with Wiskott-Aldrich syndrome, due to receive a stem cell transplant.

This clonotype was detected only a few times. V gene TRBV5-1 combines with J gene TRBJ1-2, with D uncertain. The V and J ends lost 1 base and 4 bases respectively, with 11 bases between them. The length of the CDR3 is 14 residues. CDR1 SGHRS and CDR2 YFSETQ come from the germline V gene. The CDR3 DNA sequence: TGCGCCAGCAGCTTGTTTGGCAGGACCTATGGCTACACCTTC. Amino acids: CASSLFGRTYGYTF.

This clonotype was counted between two and nine times. The chain joins TRBV12-3 or TRBV12-4 to TRBJ2-2; no clear D. This CDR3 has 14 amino acids. V was trimmed by 3 bases and J by 5 bases, leaving 10 bases between them. The CDR3, as DNA: TGTGCCAGCAGTTTCTCGTGGCGGACCGGGGAGCTGTTTTTT. It codes for CASSFSWRTGELFF.

This clonotype was seen a few times. The chain uses TRBV10-3 and TRBJ2-7; either TRBD1 or TRBD2 may fit D (5 bases each). The CDR3 covers 15 residues. Germline-derived CDR1 and CDR2 are ENHRY and SYGVKD. Trimming stripped 0 bases from V and 7 bases from J, with 16 bases between. The CDR3 is CAISESGRDRGEQYF. In DNA form, the CDR3 reads TGTGCCATCAGTGAGTCTGGCAGGGATAGAGGGGAGCAGTACTTC.

The V call is TRBV19, the J call TRBJ2-1; 8 bases match TRBD2. The CDR3 is made up of 17 amino acids. Germline loops: CDR1 LNHDA, CDR2 SQIVND (reference sequence). The V segment lost 5 bases and the J segment 4 bases; nucleotides outside the gene matches: 13. CDR3 DNA sequence: TGTGCCAGTAGTCCCTCCTCCAGCGGGGGATTTTACAATGAGCAGTTCTTC. Translation gives CASSPSSSGGFYNEQFF.

The chain employs TRBV28 and TRBJ1-5; D possibly corresponds to TRBD1 (6 bases). The germline V and J ends were trimmed by 6 bases and 5 bases, with 17 bases remaining between them. CDR1 MDHEN and CDR2 SYDVKM come from the germline V gene. This CDR3 region has 15 residues. CDR3: CASSRTPGADQPQHF. CDR3 coding DNA: TGTGCCAGCAGCCGAACTCCAGGGGCGGATCAGCCCCAGCATTTT. Combining the CDR3 with reference TRBV28 and TRBJ1-5 gives the whole variable domain DVKVTQSSRYLVKRTGEKVFLECVQDMDHENMFWYRQDPGLGLRLIYFSYDVKMKEKGDIPEGYSVSREKKERFSLILESASTNQTSMYLCASSRTPGADQPQHFGDGTRLSIL.

The chain uses TRBV5-1 and TRBJ1-1, with a tentative D call TRBD1 (5 bases). Trimming took 3 bases from V and 5 from J, leaving 17 bases between them. This CDR3 has 15 amino acids. Germline V gene lookup returns CDR1 SGHRS and CDR2 YFSETQ. The CDR3 bases are TGCGCCAGCAGCTCATATCCCGGGGGAGGAACTGAAGCTTTCTTT. Amino acid sequence: CASSSYPGGGTEAFF.

The chain employs TRBV5-1 and TRBJ2-1, with 11 bases lining up with TRBD2. The CDR3 length is 16 residues. V shed 0 bases and J 8 bases; nucleotides not matched to a gene: 7. CDR1 and CDR2 (germline): SGHRS, YFSETQ. The DNA of the CDR3 is TGCGCCAGCAGCTTGGCTCTAGCGGGAGGAATAGATGAGCAGTTCTTC. The encoded protein is CASSLALAGGIDEQFF.

The rearrangement joins TRBV5-1 to TRBJ2-1, with 7 bases matching TRBD1. Germline CDR1 reads SGHRS; CDR2 reads YFSETQ. The CDR3 has 12 amino acids. The J segment lost 14 bases and the V segment lost 4 bases, leaving 9 bases of the junction unmatched. CDR3 protein: CASSITGAREFF. In DNA form, the CDR3 reads TGCGCCAGCAGCATCACAGGGGCAAGGGAGTTCTTC.

This clonotype has only a few counts. The V gene is TRBV20-1, the J gene TRBJ2-1; 11 bases match TRBD2. The CDR3 has 14 residues. V shed 1 base and J 7 bases; nucleotides not matched to a gene: 3. Per germline, CDR1 DFQATT and CDR2 SNEGSKA (reference sequence). This CDR3 is CSARVAGGINEQFF. CDR3 coding DNA: TGCAGTGCTAGAGTAGCGGGAGGGATTAATGAGCAGTTCTTC.

This clonotype was picked up a small number of times. At one of its ends the junction is not consistent with the germline gene, which may arise from a read error. The V and J genes are TRBV20-1 and TRBJ1-1; 12 bases align to TRBD1. The CDR3 extends over 16 amino acids. Germline CDR1 is DFQATT and CDR2 is SNEGSKA (reference sequence). DNA of the CDR3: TGCTGTGCTCGACGGGACAGGGGGCGGCCAGTAACTGAAGCTTTCTTT. Protein product: CCARRDRGRPVTEAFF.

The rearrangement joins TRBV5-1 to TRBJ2-2; D remains ambiguous. Per the germline V gene, CDR1 is SGHRS and CDR2 is YFSETQ. Between the trimmed V and J ends, which lost 4 bases and 1 base, there was a span of 14 bases. The CDR3 extends over 16 amino acids. The CDR3 nucleotides are TGCGCCAGCAGCCAACTGTGGACGGGGAACACCGGGGAGCTGTTTTTT. Translated: CASSQLWTGNTGELFF. Combining the CDR3 with reference TRBV5-1 and TRBJ2-2 gives the whole variable domain KAGVTQTPRYLIKTRGQQVTLSCSPISGHRSVSWYQQTPGQGLQFLFEYFSETQRNKGNFPGRFSGRQFSNSRSEMNVSTLELGDSALYLCASSQLWTGNTGELFFGEGSRLTVL.

The gene calls are TRBV15 and TRBJ1-1, with a tentative D call TRBD1 (6 bases). Looked up from germline, CDR1 is LNHNV and CDR2 is YYDKDF (reference sequence). The CDR3 contains 15 residues. The V end lost 0 bases, the J end lost 1 base, and 9 bases lay between the germline ends. The CDR3: CATSRDKGGNTEAFF. CDR3 DNA sequence: TGTGCCACCAGCAGAGATAAGGGGGGGAACACTGAAGCTTTCTTT.

This clonotype was seen repeatedly, ten times or more. V gene TRBV29-1 combines with J gene TRBJ1-2; D gene ambiguous. CDR3 length equals 11 residues. Trimming left V 7 bases short and J 8 bases short, with 14 bases between. Per germline, CDR1 SQVTM and CDR2 ANQGSEA. CDR3 bases: TGCAGCGCAACAGTGACTGGGGGCTACACCTTC. Translation gives CSATVTGGYTF. The entire variable domain, with the rest obtained from reference TRBV29-1 and TRBJ1-2, is as follows: SAVISQKPSRDICQRGTSLTIQCQVDSQVTMMFWYRQQPGQSLTLIATANQGSEATYESGFVIDKFPISRPNLTFSTLTVSNMSPEDSSIYLCSATVTGGYTFGSGTRLTVV.

The chain uses TRBV20-1 and TRBJ2-5; 8 bases fit TRBD2. Germline lookup yields CDR1 DFQATT and CDR2 SNEGSKA (reference sequence). This CDR3 spans 17 amino acids. V dropped 0 bases and J dropped 6; count of bases not matched to a gene: 15. This CDR3 reads CSARDTRERESLQTQYF. For the CDR3, the DNA is TGCAGTGCTAGAGATACTAGGGAGCGGGAGAGTTTACAGACCCAGTACTTC.

The genes are TRBV7-3 and TRBJ2-2; D is perhaps TRBD1 (6 bases). Germline CDR1 SGHTA, CDR2 FQGTGA. The CDR3 length is 15 residues. V was pared by 4 bases and J by 2 bases, with 11 bases between. CDR3 nucleotide sequence: TGTGCCAGCAGCTCTGGGGGCCCCAACACCGGGGAGCTGTTTTTT. It codes for CASSSGGPNTGELFF.

This clonotype occurred a few times. The chain recombines TRBV11-2 with TRBJ2-3, with 14 bases aligning to TRBD2. There are 17 residues in the CDR3. The V gene's germline CDR1 is SGHAT and CDR2 FQNNGV. With 4 bases clipped from V and 2 bases from J, the junction kept 5 bases outside the gene matches. Here the CDR3 reads CASSSTTSGRATDTQYF. The CDR3 DNA follows: TGTGCCAGCAGCTCGACGACTAGCGGGAGGGCCACAGATACGCAGTATTTT.

Comments on this clonotype: A read error may produce the germline difference seen at one junction end. The V and J genes are TRBV20-1 and TRBJ2-1, with D hard to call. The CDR3 runs 14 residues. Germline CDR1 is DFQATT and CDR2 is SNEGSKA (reference sequence). The CDR3 DNA reads as TGCAGTGCTAGAGATGGGAATACCTACAGTGAGCAGTTCTTC. This gives the protein CSARDGNTYSEQFF.

The chain couples TRBV5-1 to TRBJ2-1, with D tentatively TRBD2 (6 bases). The CDR3 is made up of 16 amino acids. Germline V lookup: CDR1 SGHRS, CDR2 YFSETQ. V shed 2 bases and J shed 7 bases, with 19 bases lying between them. The CDR3 DNA is TGCGCCAGCAGCTTCGGGACGGGTGGAGGAGGGAATGAGCAGTTCTTC. Translation gives CASSFGTGGGGNEQFF.

The chain joins TRBV28 to TRBJ2-2, with a weak D call TRBD1 (6 bases). V lost 6 bases and J 6 bases, leaving 17 bases between the germline ends. Germline V gene sequence: CDR1 MDHEN, CDR2 SYDVKM. CDR3 length: 15 amino acids. For the CDR3, the DNA is TGTGCCAGCAGCCGTGCCACAGGGCTCTCCGGGGAGCTGTTTTTT. Its translation: CASSRATGLSGELFF.

This chain links TRBV12-3 or TRBV12-4 with TRBJ2-1, with D perhaps matching TRBD1 (5 bases). The CDR3 extends over 15 amino acids. The V gene lost 2 bases and the J gene lost 7 bases, with 15 bases spanning the gap. CDR3 loop: CASSLKAGNGNEQFF. The CDR3 nucleotides are TGTGCCAGCAGTTTAAAGGCAGGGAACGGAAATGAGCAGTTCTTC.

In its sample, this clonotype was seen many times. The chain combines TRBV18 with TRBJ1-1; a possible D gene is TRBD1 (5 bases). CDR3 size: 13 residues. The V end was cut by 6 bases, the J end by 4 bases, with 12 bases between. Germline V CDR1 and CDR2: KGHSH, LQKENI. The CDR3 spells CASSQGELTEAFF. The CDR3 DNA reads as TGTGCCAGCTCTCAAGGGGAACTCACTGAAGCTTTCTTT.

This clonotype was recorded a few times. The chain joins TRBV10-3 to TRBJ2-1, with 8 positions matching TRBD1. J gave up 6 bases and V 5 bases, and 6 bases lay outside the gene matches. The length of the CDR3 is 14 residues. Germline V gives CDR1 ENHRY, CDR2 SYGVKD. CDR3 residues: CAISSGQASNEQFF. Here the CDR3 DNA reads TGTGCCATCAGTTCGGGACAGGCAAGCAATGAGCAGTTCTTC.

This clonotype was picked up many times. The chain uses TRBV12-3 or TRBV12-4 and TRBJ2-1; D uncertain. V was cut by 6 bases and J by 9 bases, with 6 bases left in between. The CDR3 contains 10 residues. The CDR3 DNA is TGTGCCAGCAGCTTGGGTGAGCAGTTCTTC. Encoded protein: CASSLGEQFF.

This clonotype was seen more than once but under ten times. The chain links TRBV12-3 or TRBV12-4 to TRBJ1-6; D is uncertain. CDR3 size: 12 residues. With 5 bases removed from V and 8 bases from J, the gap between germline ends came to 7 bases. The CDR3 region has the DNA TGTGCCAGCAGTACCAGCGATTCACCCCTCCACTTT. It codes for CASSTSDSPLHF.

The chain uses TRBV7-9 and TRBJ2-1, with TRBD2 as a possible D gene (6 bases). The V and J ends lost 7 bases and 7 bases respectively, with 14 bases between them. This CDR3 contains 13 residues. Germline V CDR1 and CDR2: SEHNR, FQNEAQ (reference sequence). Here the CDR3 DNA reads TGTGCCAGCACACTGGGGGGAAAGAATGAGCAGTTCTTC. Its translation is CASTLGGKNEQFF.

V and J are TRBV28 and TRBJ2-5; 9 positions match TRBD2. The CDR3 has 15 amino acids. The germline V gene has CDR1 MDHEN and CDR2 SYDVKM. Unmatched junction bases numbered 6, after V lost 5 bases and J lost 2 bases. The chain's CDR3 is CASSPAGGRQETQYF. For the CDR3, the DNA is TGTGCCAGCAGTCCAGCGGGAGGCCGACAAGAGACCCAGTACTTC.

CDR3 nucleotides: TGCGCCAGCAGCGGCCGACACTACGCACAGACCCACAATGAGCAGTTCTTC. Protein: CASSGRHYAQTHNEQFF. The chain recombines TRBV5-1 with TRBJ2-1; D is uncertain. There are 17 residues in the CDR3. Looked up from germline, CDR1 is SGHRS and CDR2 is YFSETQ. Trimming pared 4 bases from V and 5 bases from J, leaving 22 bases between. The whole variable domain, filled in from reference TRBV5-1 and TRBJ2-1, reads KAGVTQTPRYLIKTRGQQVTLSCSPISGHRSVSWYQQTPGQGLQFLFEYFSETQRNKGNFPGRFSGRQFSNSRSEMNVSTLELGDSALYLCASSGRHYAQTHNEQFFGPGTRLTVL.

The J gene is TRBJ1-2, the V gene TRBV2; TRBD1 matches at 11 bases. V trimming: 1 base; J trimming: 8 bases; junction bases outside the gene matches: 6. The CDR3 extends over 15 amino acids. CDR1 is SNHLY and CDR2 is FYNNEI in the germline V gene. In nucleotides, the CDR3 is TGTGCCAGCAGTGAAGTCAGGACAGGGGGCTGGGGCTACACCTTC. Translating gives CASSEVRTGGWGYTF.

There are a few counts of this clonotype. V is TRBV24-1 and J is TRBJ2-5; TRBD2 matches 14 bases. This CDR3 comprises 16 residues. The junction had 5 bases not matched to a gene; V was cut back by 3 bases and J by 6 bases. Germline CDR1 reads KGHDR; CDR2 reads SFDVKD. The CDR3 sequence is CATSDGTSGRSQTQYF. Written as DNA, the CDR3 is TGTGCCACCAGTGATGGGACTAGCGGGAGATCTCAGACCCAGTACTTC.